What follows describes a single TCR beta chain. Antigen specificity is unknown. The sample belongs to a study of monozygotic twins with inflammatory bowel disease. Regarding the study as a whole: Reduced clonotype sharing with other individuals was observed in IBD patients relative to healthy twins, especially with disease activity. It was in IBD patients that TCRbeta diversity (inverse Simpson) was lower than in healthy co-twins.

Each TCR library used about 3,600 ng of total RNA. UMIs that included a 6-nucleotide sample barcode were added by template switching, which took place during cDNA synthesis. TCRdb re-called the 5' RACE reads; every CDR3 protein appears as one record, without DNA. The sample table includes fewer than 550,000 distinct CDR3 sequences. Germline V gene data show CDR1 as MNHEY and CDR2 as SVGEGT. This CDR3 region has 15 residues. The sequence came from a human donor with ulcerative colitis or Crohn's disease, or a healthy co-twin of an affected twin (not recorded which). The sample comprised blood. V usage is TRBV6-2 or TRBV6-3 and J usage is TRBJ2-1; with no DNA, the TCRdb D assignment of TRBD2 cannot be verified. The CDR3 is CASSYGLAGVVEQFF.